The clone carrying this T cell receptor beta chain was detected a few times. The sample belongs to a study of Graves' ophthalmopathy and Graves' hyperthyroidism. TCR beta CDR3 regions were amplified from RNA transcripts. First-round RT-PCR used HTBI primers; second-round multiplex PCR followed. TCRdb re-analysed the multiplex PCR reads in MiXCR, keeping a single row per CDR3 protein. Found here are 740,000 or so distinct CDR3 sequences, roughly two fifths of them singletons; the top ten hold about 40%. The specimen was peripheral blood. The receptor's source is an adult man with Graves' ophthalmopathy.

The CDR3 loop is CASSRRTGAGMNTEAFF. CDR3 sequence (DNA): TGTGCCAGTAGTCGCCGGACAGGGGCGGGGATGAACACTGAAGCTTTCTTT. J is TRBJ1-1 and V is TRBV19, with TRBD1 identical over 9 bases. The CDR3 runs 17 residues. V shed 5 bases, J shed 0 bases, and the junction held 10 bases outside the gene matches. The germline gives CDR1 LNHDA, CDR2 SQIVND (reference sequence).